The subject of this entry is one T cell receptor (beta chain). What it binds is not known. Sequencing used immunoSEQ multiplex PCR; TCRdb keeps in-frame clones, though not all of them. In the table there are hundreds of thousands of clones, roughly 90% of which are singletons. This entry belongs to a study of Ad26.COV2.S vaccination and SARS-CoV-2 variants. Whole-study context: Each vaccinee took Ad26.COV2.S intramuscularly, once or twice 56 days apart. General study findings and limits: For non-spike TCRs, breadth in vaccine recipients resembled that in placebo recipients.

The sample's treatment: around 19 received Ad26.COV2.S at low or high dose, single or two shots; 5 received placebo; per-sample allocation not given. The samples date from day 63 after the first vaccine or placebo injection. An adult aged 18-55 years in Boston served as the donor. This CDR3 has 17 amino acids. V shed 4 bases and J 8 bases; nucleotides not matched to a gene: 14. Germline-derived CDR1 and CDR2 are ENHRY and SYGVKD. The source material was peripheral blood, sampled in a trial of Ad26.COV2.S vaccine versus placebo. This receptor was identified in a person aged 18 to 59 who received the Ad26.COV2.S COVID-19 vaccine or a placebo. The chain uses TRBV10-3 and TRBJ2-1; 10 bases map to TRBD2. CDR3 loop: CAISAKASGGVVYEQFF. CDR3 DNA: TGTGCCATCAGTGCGAAGGCGAGCGGGGGGGTGGTCTATGAGCAGTTCTTC.